These 7 T cell receptor beta chains were sequenced from one sample in a study of blood T cell repertoires in COVID-19. TCRdb's copy holds only in-frame clones and misses some; the assay was immunoSEQ multiplex PCR. The profile shows over 150,000 clones, approximately 80% of them singletons. The material sequenced was peripheral blood. The receptor source for this set is a human donor with acute or convalescent COVID-19. The donor label of this sample is uncertain.

This rearrangement joins TRBV7-9 to TRBJ2-7; TRBD2 might be the D (6 bases). CDR3 length: 14 amino acids. V lost 0 bases and J 2 bases, leaving 8 bases between the germline ends. Per the germline V gene, CDR1 is SEHNR and CDR2 is FQNEAQ (reference sequence). CDR3 in DNA: TGTGCCAGCAGCTTAGCGGGAGGCGCCTACGAGCAGTACTTC. This translates into CASSLAGGAYEQYF.

The V and J genes are TRBV7-7 and TRBJ2-5, with 7 bases matching TRBD1. V shed 1 base, J shed 4 bases, and the junction held 3 bases outside the gene matches. Germline V gene sequence: CDR1 SSHAT, CDR2 FNYEAQ (reference sequence). The CDR3 covers 14 residues. The CDR3 loop reads CASSLVSGGETQYF. The CDR3 DNA is TGTGCCAGCAGCTTAGTCTCAGGGGGAGAGACCCAGTACTTC.

J is TRBJ2-3 and V is TRBV6-6; the D is unclear. The CDR3 totals 11 residues. With 6 bases removed from V and 4 bases from J, the gap between germline ends came to 5 bases. In germline, CDR1 is MNHNY, CDR2 SVGAGI (reference sequence). As DNA, the CDR3 is TGTGCCAGCAGCCCAGCAGATACGCAGTATTTT. It encodes CASSPADTQYF.

V is TRBV7-2 and J is TRBJ2-7; weak D call: TRBD2 (6 bases). The V gene's germline CDR1 is SGHTA and CDR2 FQGNSA. The CDR3 is 14 residues long. With 1 base removed from V and 4 bases from J, the gap between germline ends came to 11 bases. CDR3 sequence: CASSLVEGMYEQYF. CDR3 in DNA: TGTGCCAGCAGCTTAGTGGAGGGAATGTACGAGCAGTACTTC.

This clone was recorded only once. The chain is built from TRBV7-3 and TRBJ2-6; D uncertain. The CDR3 loop spans 16 amino acids. The germline V gene has CDR1 SGHTA and CDR2 FQGTGA. Trimming pared 5 bases from V and 4 bases from J, leaving 15 bases between. The CDR3 nucleotides read TGTGCCAGCAGCACGGGTCCGACCATCGGGGCCAACGTCCTGACTTTC. Encoded protein: CASSTGPTIGANVLTF.

The V call is TRBV4-3, the J call TRBJ2-2; a weak D match, TRBD2 (6 bases). Germline values: CDR1 LGHNA, CDR2 YSLEER. V lost 1 base to trimming and J lost 0 bases, with 15 bases between them. The CDR3 covers 18 residues. The CDR3 reads CASSQVWGGATNTGELFF. For the CDR3, the DNA is TGCGCCAGCAGCCAAGTCTGGGGAGGCGCCACGAACACCGGGGAGCTGTTTTTT.

The J gene is TRBJ1-3, the V gene TRBV6-5; 8 bases match TRBD1. The CDR3 has 15 amino acids. The germline gives CDR1 MNHEY, CDR2 SVGAGI. J gave up 2 bases and V 6 bases, and 6 bases lay outside the gene matches. CDR3 in amino acids: CASRRDRQTGNTIYF. DNA of the CDR3: TGTGCCAGCAGAAGGGACAGGCAGACTGGAAACACCATATATTTT.